Listed below are T cell receptor beta chains from one sample, sequenced in a study of blood T cell repertoires in COVID-19. Assay: immunoSEQ multiplex PCR; the TCRdb copy retains only in-frame clones and omits some. The table lists about 170,000 clones, less than 85% of them singletons. Sequenced material: PBMCs or T cells enriched from blood (not recorded which). The receptors shown here come from a woman in her 50s who had recovered from COVID-19. Each CDR3 is given with its conserved first and last residue. The D gene is left open where the match is weak. The listing skips clone size in some rows; elsewhere it reads once, few, many or a size class.

V gene	J gene	clone size	D gene	CDR3 DNA	CDR3 protein
TRBV28	TRBJ2-3	-	-	TGTGCCAGCAGTCTCTCTTCCCCCGGGAATACGCAGTATTTT	CASSLSSPGNTQYF
TRBV5-4	TRBJ2-5	-	-	TGTGCCAGCAGCCCGTTGACCGGGGAGGAGACCCAGTACTTC	CASSPLTGEETQYF
TRBV18	TRBJ2-1	-	TRBD2	TGTGCCAGCTCACCCCTAGCGGAGGGCGATGAGCAGTTCTTC	CASSPLAEGDEQFF
TRBV5-6	TRBJ2-6	-	-	TGTGCCAGCAGCTTCATGTCCGGAGCTGGGGCCAACGTCCTGACTTTC	CASSFMSGAGANVLTF
TRBV7-9	TRBJ1-6	-	TRBD1	TGTGCCAGCAGCAAGACAGGGTGGAATTCACCCCTCCACTTT	CASSKTGWNSPLHF
TRBV12-3/TRBV12-4	TRBJ1-1	-	-	TGTGCCAGCAGTTTTGGCATCCGTGAAGCTTTCTTT	CASSFGIREAFF
TRBV3-1/TRBV3-2	TRBJ2-2	-	TRBD2	TGTGCCAGCAGCCTTAGCGGGAGCTCCGGGGAGCTGTTTTTT	CASSLSGSSGELFF
TRBV4-2	TRBJ2-1	few	-	TGTGCCAGCAGCCTTGGGCTTAGCTCCTACAATGAGCAGTTCTTC	CASSLGLSSYNEQFF
TRBV2	TRBJ1-2	-	-	TGTGCCAGCAGTGAGCCCGACGGGAGGTATGGCTACACCTTC	CASSEPDGRYGYTF
TRBV27	TRBJ1-2	few	TRBD1	TGTGCCAGCAGTTTATCCCCCCGACAGGGCGGGGGCTACACCTTC	CASSLSPRQGGGYTF
TRBV4-1	TRBJ1-5	few	-	TGCGCCAGCAGCCCGGGGGGCAGGGGTAGACGCAATCAGCCCCAGCATTTT	CASSPGGRGRRNQPQHF
TRBV11-2	TRBJ2-3	-	-	TGTGCCAGCAGCTGGAACTCAGGGGGGCAGACAGATACGCAGTATTTT	CASSWNSGGQTDTQYF
TRBV4-1	TRBJ1-3	-	-	TGCGCCAGCAGCCAACAACCGGAGGGAAACACCATATATTTT	CASSQQPEGNTIYF
TRBV12-3/TRBV12-4	TRBJ2-3	-	-	TGTGCCAGCAGGCGAACTAGCACAGATACGCAGTATTTT	CASRRTSTDTQYF
TRBV4-3	TRBJ2-1	-	-	TGCGCCAGCAGCCAAGCTCGAGGCAATGAGCAGTTCTTC	CASSQARGNEQFF
TRBV3-1/TRBV3-2	TRBJ2-2	-	-	TGTGCCAGCAGCCAAATGCGGGGCGGGGAGCTGTTTTTT	CASSQMRGGELFF
TRBV30	TRBJ1-4	few	TRBD1	TGTGCCTGGAGTGTACTGGGGACAGGGGATGGTGAAAAACTGTTTTTT	CAWSVLGTGDGEKLFF
TRBV2	TRBJ2-3	-	-	TGTGCCAGCAGTGAAGCTGGAGGTACAGATACGCAGTATTTT	CASSEAGGTDTQYF
TRBV10-1	TRBJ1-1	-	-	TGCGCCAGCAGTCTAACAGCAAACACTGAAGCTTTCTTT	CASSLTANTEAFF
TRBV19	TRBJ1-1	-	-	TGTGCCAGTAGTCAATGGAGTTTGTTCACTGAAGCTTTCTTT	CASSQWSLFTEAFF
TRBV5-8	TRBJ1-2	-	TRBD1	TGTGCCAGCAGCTATGGGACAGGGATGGGCTACACCTTC	CASSYGTGMGYTF
TRBV11-2	TRBJ1-1	few	TRBD1	TGTGCCAGCAGCCTCGGGACAGTCCTATCCACCGCCCCGAACACTGAAGCTTTCTTT	CASSLGTVLSTAPNTEAFF
TRBV5-8	TRBJ2-2	-	TRBD2	TGTGCCAGCATCCCGAGGACTAGCGGGGGGGCCTGGAACACCGGGGAGCTGTTTTTT	CASIPRTSGGAWNTGELFF
TRBV7-8	TRBJ2-2	-	TRBD2	TGTGCCAGCAGCCTAGCGGGGGCCTCCTCATACGGGGAGCTGTTTTTT	CASSLAGASSYGELFF
TRBV19	TRBJ1-4	once	TRBD1	TGTGCCAGTAGTAAACTCGGGACAGCCAATAATGAAAAACTGTTTTTT	CASSKLGTANNEKLFF